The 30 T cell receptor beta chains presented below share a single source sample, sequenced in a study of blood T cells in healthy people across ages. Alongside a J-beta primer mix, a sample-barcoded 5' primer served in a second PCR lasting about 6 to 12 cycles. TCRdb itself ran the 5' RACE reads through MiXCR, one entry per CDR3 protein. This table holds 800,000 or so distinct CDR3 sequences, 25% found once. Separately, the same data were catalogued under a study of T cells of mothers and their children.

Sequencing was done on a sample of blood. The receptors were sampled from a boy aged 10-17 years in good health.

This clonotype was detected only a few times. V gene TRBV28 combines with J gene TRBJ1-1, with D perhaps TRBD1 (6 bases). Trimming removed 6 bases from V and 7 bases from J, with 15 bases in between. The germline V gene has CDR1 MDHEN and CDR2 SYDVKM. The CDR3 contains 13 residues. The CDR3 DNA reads TGTGCCAGCAGAGCACAGGGAAGGGGTGAAGCTTTCTTT. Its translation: CASRAQGRGEAFF.

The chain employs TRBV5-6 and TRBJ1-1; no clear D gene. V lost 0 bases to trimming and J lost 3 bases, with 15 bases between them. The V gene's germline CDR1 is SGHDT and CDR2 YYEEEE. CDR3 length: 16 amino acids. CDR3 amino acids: CASSLAATWRDTEAFF. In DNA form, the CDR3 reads TGTGCCAGCAGCTTGGCCGCGACTTGGCGGGACACTGAAGCTTTCTTT.

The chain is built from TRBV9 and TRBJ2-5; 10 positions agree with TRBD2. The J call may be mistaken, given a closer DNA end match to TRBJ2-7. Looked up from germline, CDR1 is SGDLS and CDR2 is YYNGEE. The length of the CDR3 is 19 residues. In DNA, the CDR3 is TGTGCCAGCAGCGTCCCTTTAGCGGGAGGCCGCGCTTCAGGGAACGAGCAGTACTTC. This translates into CASSVPLAGGRASGNEQYF.

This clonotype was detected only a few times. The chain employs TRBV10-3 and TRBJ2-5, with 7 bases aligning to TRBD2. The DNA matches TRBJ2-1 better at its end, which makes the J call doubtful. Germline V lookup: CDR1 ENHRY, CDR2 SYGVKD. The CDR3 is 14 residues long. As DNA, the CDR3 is TGTGCCATCAGTGGCGGGAGAGACGGGGATGAGCAGTTCTTC. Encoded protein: CAISGGRDGDEQFF.

CDR3: CASSLAFDGGKLFF. In DNA, the CDR3 is TGTGCCAGCAGCTTAGCCTTCGACGGGGGAAAACTGTTTTTT. This rearrangement joins TRBV7-2 to TRBJ1-4; a weak D match, TRBD1 (5 bases). V was pared by 0 bases and J by 10 bases, with 12 bases between. Germline CDR1 and CDR2: SGHTA and FQGNSA. There are 14 residues in the CDR3.

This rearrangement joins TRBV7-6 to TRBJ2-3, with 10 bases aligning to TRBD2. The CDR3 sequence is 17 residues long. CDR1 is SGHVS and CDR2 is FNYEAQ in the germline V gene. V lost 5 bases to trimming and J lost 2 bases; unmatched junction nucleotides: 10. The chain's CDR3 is CASSPDTTSGVTDTQYF. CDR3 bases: TGTGCCAGCAGCCCCGATACCACTAGCGGGGTCACAGATACGCAGTATTTT.

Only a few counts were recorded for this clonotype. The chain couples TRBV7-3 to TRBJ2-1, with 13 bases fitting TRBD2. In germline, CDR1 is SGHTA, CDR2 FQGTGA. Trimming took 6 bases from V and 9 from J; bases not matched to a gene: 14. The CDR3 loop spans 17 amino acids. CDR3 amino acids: CASSKEVPGLAGVEQFF. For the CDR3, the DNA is TGTGCCAGCAGTAAGGAGGTCCCCGGACTAGCGGGAGTTGAGCAGTTCTTC.

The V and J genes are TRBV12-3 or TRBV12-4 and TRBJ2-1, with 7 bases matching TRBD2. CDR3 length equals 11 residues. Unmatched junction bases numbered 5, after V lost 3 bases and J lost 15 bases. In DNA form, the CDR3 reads TGTGCCAGCAGTTTTTCCGGGAGGACGTTCTTC. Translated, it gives CASSFSGRTFF.

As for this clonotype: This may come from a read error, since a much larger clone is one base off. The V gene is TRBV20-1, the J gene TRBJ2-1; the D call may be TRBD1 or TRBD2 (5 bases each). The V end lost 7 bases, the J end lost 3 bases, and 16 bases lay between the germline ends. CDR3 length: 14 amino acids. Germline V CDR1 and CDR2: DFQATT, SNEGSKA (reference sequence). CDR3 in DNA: TGCAGTGGGGACCGGGATTCTGGCTACAATGAGCAGTTCTTC. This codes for CSGDRDSGYNEQFF.

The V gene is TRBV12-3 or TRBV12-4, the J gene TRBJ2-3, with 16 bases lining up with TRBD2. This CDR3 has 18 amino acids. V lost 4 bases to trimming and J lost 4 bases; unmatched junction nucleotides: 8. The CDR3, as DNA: TGTGCCAGCAGTTCTACCGGGACTAGCGGGAGGGTCGCAGATACGCAGTATTTT. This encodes CASSSTGTSGRVADTQYF.

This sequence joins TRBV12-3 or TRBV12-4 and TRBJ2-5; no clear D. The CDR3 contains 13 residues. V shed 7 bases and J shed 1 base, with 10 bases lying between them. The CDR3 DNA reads TGTGCCAGCAACCTTCAGGCCCAAGAGACCCAGTACTTC. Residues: CASNLQAQETQYF.

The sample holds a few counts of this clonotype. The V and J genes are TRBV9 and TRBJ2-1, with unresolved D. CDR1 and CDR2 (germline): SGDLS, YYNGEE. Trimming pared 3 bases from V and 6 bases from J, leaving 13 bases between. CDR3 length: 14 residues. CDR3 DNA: TGTGCCAGCAGCGCTAATCTACATGGCAATGAGCAGTTCTTC. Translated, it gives CASSANLHGNEQFF.

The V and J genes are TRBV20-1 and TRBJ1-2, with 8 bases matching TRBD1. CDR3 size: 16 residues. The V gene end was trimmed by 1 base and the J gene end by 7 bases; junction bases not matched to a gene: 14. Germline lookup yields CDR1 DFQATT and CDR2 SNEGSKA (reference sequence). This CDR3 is CSARVPGTGREGGYTF. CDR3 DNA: TGCAGTGCTAGAGTCCCCGGGACAGGTCGCGAGGGTGGCTACACCTTC.

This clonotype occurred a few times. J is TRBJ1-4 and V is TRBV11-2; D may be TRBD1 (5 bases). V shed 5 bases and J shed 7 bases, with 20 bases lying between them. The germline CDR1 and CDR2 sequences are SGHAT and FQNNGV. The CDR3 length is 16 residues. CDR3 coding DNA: TGTGCCAGCAGCCCACTCTGGGGGGATGGTAGTGAAAAACTGTTTTTT. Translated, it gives CASSPLWGDGSEKLFF.

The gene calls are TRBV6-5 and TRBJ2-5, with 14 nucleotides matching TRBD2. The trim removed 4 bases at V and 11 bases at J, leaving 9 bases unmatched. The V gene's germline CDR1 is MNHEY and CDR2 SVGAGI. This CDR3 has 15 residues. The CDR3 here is CASSSRTSGRWGQYF. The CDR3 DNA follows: TGTGCCAGCAGTTCGAGGACTAGCGGGAGGTGGGGGCAGTACTTC.

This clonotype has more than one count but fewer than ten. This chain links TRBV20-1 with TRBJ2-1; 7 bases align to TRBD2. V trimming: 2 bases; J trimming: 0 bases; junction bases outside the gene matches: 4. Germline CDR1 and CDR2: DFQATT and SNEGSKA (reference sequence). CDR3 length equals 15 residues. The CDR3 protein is CSARPSGGSYNEQFF. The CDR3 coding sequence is TGCAGTGCTAGACCTAGCGGAGGCTCCTACAATGAGCAGTTCTTC.

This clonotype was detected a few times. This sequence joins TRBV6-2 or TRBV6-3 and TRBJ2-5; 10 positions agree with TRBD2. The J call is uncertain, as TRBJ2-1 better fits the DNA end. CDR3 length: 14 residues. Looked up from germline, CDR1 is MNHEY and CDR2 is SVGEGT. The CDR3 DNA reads TGTGCCAGCAAGCGGGAGGGGTTTTTTAGTGAGCAGTTCTTC. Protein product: CASKREGFFSEQFF.

CDR3: CASSALGRWPGPTDTQYF. Written as DNA, the CDR3 is TGTGCCAGCAGTGCCCTGGGAAGATGGCCGGGGCCCACAGATACGCAGTATTTT. This chain connects TRBV7-9 to TRBJ2-3, with D perhaps matching TRBD1 or TRBD2 (5 bases each). Trimming pared 6 bases from V and 2 bases from J, leaving 24 bases between. In germline, CDR1 is SEHNR, CDR2 FQNEAQ (reference sequence). This CDR3 has 18 amino acids.

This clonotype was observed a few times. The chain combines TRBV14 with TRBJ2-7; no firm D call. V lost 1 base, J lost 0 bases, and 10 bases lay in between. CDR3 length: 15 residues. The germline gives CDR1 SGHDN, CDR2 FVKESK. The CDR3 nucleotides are TGTGCCAGCAGCCAAGCGGTCGGGTACTCCTACGAGCAGTACTTC. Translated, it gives CASSQAVGYSYEQYF.

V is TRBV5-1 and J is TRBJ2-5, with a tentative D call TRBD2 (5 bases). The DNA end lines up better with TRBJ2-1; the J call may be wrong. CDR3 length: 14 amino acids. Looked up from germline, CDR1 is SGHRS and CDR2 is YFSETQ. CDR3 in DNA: TGCGCCAGCAGCTTACCTGGGAGTCCGGTTGAGCAGTTCTTC. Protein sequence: CASSLPGSPVEQFF.

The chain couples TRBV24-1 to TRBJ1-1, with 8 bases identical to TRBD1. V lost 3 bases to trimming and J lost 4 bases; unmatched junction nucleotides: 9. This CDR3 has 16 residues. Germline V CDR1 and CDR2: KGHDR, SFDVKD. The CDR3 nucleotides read TGTGCCACCAGTGATCGTGACAGGGGTTTGGGCACTGAAGCTTTCTTT. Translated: CATSDRDRGLGTEAFF.

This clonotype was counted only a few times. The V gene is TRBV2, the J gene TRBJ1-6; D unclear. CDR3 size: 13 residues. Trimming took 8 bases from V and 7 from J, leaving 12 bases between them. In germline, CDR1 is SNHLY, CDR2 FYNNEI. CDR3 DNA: TGTGCCAGCCTCGGGGTTCCAAATTCACCCCTCCACTTT. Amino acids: CASLGVPNSPLHF.

The DNA of the CDR3 is TGTGCCAGCAGCCCCCGTAAGACTTGGGACCAGGGGACCCAGTACTTC. It specifies CASSPRKTWDQGTQYF. The chain links TRBV7-6 to TRBJ2-5, with D perhaps assigned TRBD1 or TRBD2 (5 bases each). The CDR3 spans 16 residues. V was clipped by 5 bases and J by 7 bases, with 23 bases between them. Germline values: CDR1 SGHVS, CDR2 FNYEAQ. The full variable domain, its missing parts supplied by reference TRBV7-6 and TRBJ2-5, is GAGVSQSPRYKVTKRGQDVALRCDPISGHVSLYWYRQALGQGPEFLTYFNYEAQQDKSGLPNDRFSAERPEGSISTLTIQRTEQRDSAMYRCASSPRKTWDQGTQYFGPGTRLLVL.

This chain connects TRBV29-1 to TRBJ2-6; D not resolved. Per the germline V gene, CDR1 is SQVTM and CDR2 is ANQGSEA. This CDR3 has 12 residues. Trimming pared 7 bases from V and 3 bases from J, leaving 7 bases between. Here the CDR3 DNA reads TGCAGCGGCTTACTTGGGGCCAACGTCCTGACTTTC. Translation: CSGLLGANVLTF.

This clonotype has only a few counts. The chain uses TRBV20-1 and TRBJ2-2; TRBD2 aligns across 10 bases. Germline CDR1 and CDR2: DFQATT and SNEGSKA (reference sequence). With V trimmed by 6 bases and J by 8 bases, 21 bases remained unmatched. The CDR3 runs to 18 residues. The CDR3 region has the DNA TGCAGTGCCTTGACAGCCCCCCTGGGGCTAGCGGGAGCAGGGGAGCTGTTTTTT. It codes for CSALTAPLGLAGAGELFF.

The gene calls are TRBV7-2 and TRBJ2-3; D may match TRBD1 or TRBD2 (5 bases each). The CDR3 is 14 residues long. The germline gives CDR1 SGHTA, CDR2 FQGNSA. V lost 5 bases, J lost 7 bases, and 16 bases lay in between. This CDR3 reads CASSPLGDAYTQYF. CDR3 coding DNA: TGTGCCAGCAGCCCCTTGGGGGATGCGTATACGCAGTATTTT.

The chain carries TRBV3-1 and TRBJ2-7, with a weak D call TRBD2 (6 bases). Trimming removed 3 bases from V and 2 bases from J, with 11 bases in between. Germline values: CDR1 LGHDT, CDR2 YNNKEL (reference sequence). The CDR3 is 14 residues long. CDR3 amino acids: CASSQAGLPYEQYF. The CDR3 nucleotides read TGTGCCAGCAGCCAGGCGGGACTTCCCTACGAGCAGTACTTC.

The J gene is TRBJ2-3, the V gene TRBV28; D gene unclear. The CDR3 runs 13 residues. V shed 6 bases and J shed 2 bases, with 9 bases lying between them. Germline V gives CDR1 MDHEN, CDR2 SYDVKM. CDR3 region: CASSTLITDTQYF. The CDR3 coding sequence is TGTGCCAGCAGCACCCTAATCACAGATACGCAGTATTTT.

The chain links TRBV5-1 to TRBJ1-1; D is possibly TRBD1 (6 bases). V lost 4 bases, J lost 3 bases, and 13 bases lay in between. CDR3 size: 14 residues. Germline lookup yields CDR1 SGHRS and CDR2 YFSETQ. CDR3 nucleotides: TGCGCCAGCAGCCCCTTCCGACAGGACACTGAAGCTTTCTTT. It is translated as CASSPFRQDTEAFF.

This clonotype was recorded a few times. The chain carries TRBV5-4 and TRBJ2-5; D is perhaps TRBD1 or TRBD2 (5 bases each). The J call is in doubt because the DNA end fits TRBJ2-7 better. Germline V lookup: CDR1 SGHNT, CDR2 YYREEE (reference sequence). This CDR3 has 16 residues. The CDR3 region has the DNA TGTGCCAGCAGCTTGGCCGGGGCTGGGGACGATAACGAGCAGTACTTC. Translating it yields CASSLAGAGDDNEQYF.